This entry features one T cell receptor beta chain sequence. Its antigen is undetermined. PCR employed 60 Vbeta and 13 Jbeta primers. TCRdb's copy holds only in-frame clones and misses some; the assay was immunoSEQ multiplex PCR. The table shows around 170,000 clones, with approximately 79% occurring only once. The source of the sample is a study of cytomegalovirus exposure and HLA in healthy donors. The overall study: The early release's HLA-typed donors yielded 65 million to 85 million unique TCRs. Whole-study results and caveats: In an earlier analysis, about 87% or about 30%: the productive usage of most TCR beta V segments. Solely CMV serostatus was available to characterize immune exposure. Researchers counted some 150 TCR beta chains as cytomegalovirus-associated.

The germline V and J ends were trimmed by 5 bases and 2 bases, with 9 bases remaining between them. The V gene's germline CDR1 is MNHEY and CDR2 SVGAGI. This CDR3 spans 13 amino acids. The sample comprised PBMCs. The TCR comes from a man in his forties in good health and CMV-seropositive. The chain employs TRBV6-5 and TRBJ1-2, with D maybe TRBD1 (5 bases). The CDR3 coding sequence is TGTGCCAGCAGTAAGACAGTCAACTATGGCTACACCTTC. This translates into CASSKTVNYGYTF.